Below are 2 T cell receptor beta chains sequenced from a single sample in a study of cytomegalovirus exposure and HLA in healthy donors. Vbeta (60) and Jbeta (13) primers were used in the PCR. Sequencing used immunoSEQ multiplex PCR; TCRdb keeps in-frame clones, though not all of them. Of roughly 160,000 clones in the sample, roughly 77% were seen once. The sample consisted of PBMCs. These receptors all come from a woman in her forties or fifties in good health and CMV-seropositive.

V gene TRBV5-8 combines with J gene TRBJ2-5, with a possible D match to TRBD2 (6 bases). Trimming pared 4 bases from V and 1 base from J, leaving 11 bases between. This CDR3 is 14 amino acids long. The germline V gene encodes CDR1 SGHTS and CDR2 YDEGEE. CDR3 protein: CASSLGDSQETQYF. The CDR3 DNA reads TGTGCCAGCAGCCTTGGGGACTCCCAAGAGACCCAGTACTTC.

This clone was seen a few times. In the same sample, other DNA sequences code for this CDR3. This chain uses TRBV29-1 with TRBJ2-5; a possible D gene is TRBD1 (6 bases). Germline V gives CDR1 SQVTM, CDR2 ANQGSEA. This CDR3 comprises 11 residues. The germline V and J ends were trimmed by 6 bases and 2 bases, with 7 bases remaining between them. As DNA, the CDR3 is TGCAGCGTCGGACAGCAAGAGACCCAGTACTTC. It is translated as CSVGQQETQYF.